Listed below are T cell receptor beta chains from one sample, sequenced in a study of cytomegalovirus exposure and HLA in healthy donors. Here immunoSEQ multiplex PCR was the method, and the copy in TCRdb shows in-frame clones only, minus some. The sample has over 200,000 clones, around 90% seen once. The sample consisted of PBMCs. The origin of the receptors is a woman aged 18-29 years in good health and CMV-seronegative. CDR3s include the opening cysteine and the closing phenylalanine or tryptophan. Fields, in order: D gene, clone size, J gene, V gene, CDR3 DNA, CDR3 protein. The D gene is left open where the match is weak. Clone size is given for some rows only: seen once, a few or many times, or a class if the clone is expanded.

NA NA TRBJ2-7 TRBV5-1 TGCGCCAGCAGCTCGACACTGGACTACGAGCAGTACTTC CASSSTLDYEQYF
NA once TRBJ2-3 TRBV9 TGTGCCAGCAGCTATCGGGGCACAGATACGCAGTATTTT CASSYRGTDTQYF
TRBD1 NA TRBJ1-2 TRBV19 TGTGCCAGTAGTCCAGGGGGCGGAAACTATGGCTACACCTTC CASSPGGGNYGYTF
NA once TRBJ2-1 TRBV27 TGTGCCAGCAGTTTATCGGGGGCGTGGAATGAGCAGTTCTTC CASSLSGAWNEQFF
NA NA TRBJ2-3 TRBV5-6 TGTGCCAGCAGTCGGACAGATACGCAGTATTTT CASSRTDTQYF
NA NA TRBJ1-1 TRBV28 TGTGCCAGCAGTTCCTTGATAGGGGTATTGAGGACTGAAGCTTTCTTT CASSSLIGVLRTEAFF
NA NA TRBJ2-2 TRBV19 TGTGCCAGTATGGCGGGACTCACCGGGGAGCTGTTTTTT CASMAGLTGELFF
TRBD2 once TRBJ2-5 TRBV14 TGTGCCAGCAGCCAAGGGGCTAGCGGTCCTTCGGTGGAGACCCAGTACTTC CASSQGASGPSVETQYF
NA NA TRBJ2-7 TRBV27 TGTGCCAGCAGTTTAACCGGGGGAGAAATTGACGAGCAGTACTTC CASSLTGGEIDEQYF
NA few TRBJ1-4 TRBV11-2 TGTGCCAGCAGCCAGGTCGAGGGAAAACTGTTTTTT CASSQVEGKLFF